These 28 T cell receptor beta chains came from one sample sequenced in a study of cytomegalovirus exposure and HLA in healthy donors. Libraries were prepared by immunoSEQ multiplex PCR; TCRdb keeps only in-frame clonotypes and omits some of them. The sample includes roughly 180,000 clones, around nine tenths of them seen just once. Sequenced input: PBMCs. These receptors all come from a man between 25 and 39 years old in good health and CMV-seropositive.

The chain combines TRBV6-6 with TRBJ2-3; no clear D. The CDR3 consists of 11 residues. V lost 7 bases and J 3 bases, leaving 5 bases between the germline ends. Germline values: CDR1 MNHNY, CDR2 SVGAGI (reference sequence). The CDR3 loop is CASKRTDTQYF. CDR3 in DNA: TGTGCCAGCAAGAGGACAGATACGCAGTATTTT.

The J gene is TRBJ2-7, the V gene TRBV6-5; TRBD2 agrees at 7 bases. After removal of 0 bases from V and 10 bases from J, the junction contained 6 bases not matched to a gene. CDR3 size: 13 residues. CDR1 is MNHEY, CDR2 SVGAGI, per germline. The CDR3 sequence: CASSYSGGDLQYF. In nucleotides, the CDR3 is TGTGCCAGCAGTTACTCGGGGGGGGATCTTCAGTACTTC.

As to this clone: This same CDR3 is encoded by further DNA sequences in the sample. The chain links TRBV29-1 to TRBJ2-1; D gene uncertain. This CDR3 is 10 amino acids long. The V and J ends lost 6 bases and 4 bases respectively, with 4 bases between them. Germline V gene data show CDR1 as SQVTM and CDR2 as ANQGSEA. The CDR3 region is CSVGYNEQFF. CDR3 bases: TGCAGCGTCGGATACAATGAGCAGTTCTTC.

This clone was seen only a few times. The J gene is TRBJ1-1, the V gene TRBV7-9; the D is unclear. The CDR3 spans 13 residues. Germline V lookup: CDR1 SEHNR, CDR2 FQNEAQ (reference sequence). V was shortened by 1 base and J by 7 bases, with 10 bases between the two germline ends. The DNA of the CDR3 is TGTGCCAGCAGCTTAGTGGCGGAGAGTGAAGCTTTCTTT. Its translation is CASSLVAESEAFF.

The rearrangement joins TRBV6-5 to TRBJ1-1; the match to TRBD1 covers 7 bases. The CDR3 consists of 14 residues. Unmatched junction bases numbered 6, after V lost 4 bases and J lost 4 bases. Germline assignment: CDR1 MNHEY and CDR2 SVGAGI. CDR3 region: CASSSRQGITEAFF. The CDR3 DNA sequence: TGTGCCAGCAGTTCGCGACAGGGAATCACTGAAGCTTTCTTT.

This clone has just a few counts. The chain recombines TRBV18 with TRBJ1-6; D is possibly TRBD1 (6 bases). V lost 3 bases and J 2 bases, leaving 20 bases between the germline ends. CDR1 is KGHSH, CDR2 LQKENI, per germline. The CDR3 is 19 amino acids. CDR3 region: CASSPTGGPGATYNSPLHF. The CDR3 DNA reads as TGTGCCAGCTCACCTACTGGGGGCCCCGGCGCCACCTATAATTCACCCCTCCACTTT.

This rearrangement joins TRBV30 to TRBJ1-6; D possibly corresponds to TRBD1 (5 bases). Germline V lookup: CDR1 GTSNPN, CDR2 SVGIG (reference sequence). V lost 3 bases to trimming and J lost 2 bases, with 8 bases between them. CDR3 length equals 14 residues. This CDR3 is CAWRGAAYNSPLHF. For the CDR3, the DNA is TGTGCCTGGAGAGGGGCTGCCTATAATTCACCCCTCCACTTT.

The chain carries TRBV9 and TRBJ1-4; D is possibly TRBD1 (6 bases). Trimming pared 3 bases from V and 12 bases from J, leaving 12 bases between. CDR1 is SGDLS and CDR2 is YYNGEE in the germline V gene. The CDR3 runs 12 residues. CDR3 region: CASSATGRELFF. The CDR3 DNA reads as TGTGCCAGCAGCGCTACAGGGAGGGAACTGTTTTTT.

The rearrangement links TRBV9 to TRBJ2-7; D is undetermined. V shed 0 bases and J shed 9 bases, with 19 bases lying between them. The CDR3 sequence is 15 residues long. Germline V gives CDR1 SGDLS, CDR2 YYNGEE. CDR3 sequence (DNA): TGTGCCAGCAGCGTAGCCAGCTACGGTATATCTCGGCAGTACTTC. Its protein is CASSVASYGISRQYF. The entire variable domain, with the rest obtained from reference TRBV9 and TRBJ2-7, is as follows: DSGVTQTPKHLITATGQRVTLRCSPRSGDLSVYWYQQSLDQGLQFLIQYYNGEERAKGNILERFSAQQFPDLHSELNLSSLELGDSALYFCASSVASYGISRQYFGPGTRLTVT.

CDR3 sequence reads: CASSWPGENTEAFF. CDR3 coding DNA: TGTGCCAGCAGTTGGCCCGGGGAGAACACTGAAGCTTTCTTT. The gene calls are TRBV28 and TRBJ1-1; D remains unclear. The V and J ends lost 4 bases and 1 base respectively, with 10 bases between them. Germline-derived CDR1 and CDR2 are MDHEN and SYDVKM. The CDR3 loop spans 14 amino acids.

V and J are TRBV9 and TRBJ1-1; perhaps TRBD1 as D (5 bases). The CDR3 is 12 residues long. Trimming left V 3 bases short and J 8 bases short, with 11 bases between. Germline CDR1 reads SGDLS; CDR2 reads YYNGEE. The CDR3 loop reads CASSGTGMEAFF. The CDR3 DNA reads as TGTGCCAGCAGCGGCACAGGTATGGAAGCTTTCTTT.

The chain couples TRBV7-2 to TRBJ2-1; no definite D call. The CDR3 spans 13 residues. Per the germline V gene, CDR1 is SGHTA and CDR2 is FQGNSA. The V end lost 5 bases, the J end lost 7 bases, and 12 bases lay between the germline ends. CDR3 bases: TGTGCCAGCAGCACCCCCCTTTTTAATGAGCAGTTCTTC. As protein: CASSTPLFNEQFF.

This rearrangement joins TRBV4-1 to TRBJ2-2, with TRBD2 matching over 8 bases. V trimming: 1 base; J trimming: 4 bases; junction bases outside the gene matches: 11. This CDR3 has 18 residues. Germline V gene data show CDR1 as MGHRA and CDR2 as YSYEKL. CDR3 coding DNA: TGCGCCAGCAGCCAAGTATTAGCGGGGACCCCTTTCACCGGGGAGCTGTTTTTT. Protein sequence: CASSQVLAGTPFTGELFF.

The chain combines TRBV15 with TRBJ1-4; no firm D call. V was pared by 3 bases and J by 4 bases, with 9 bases between. Germline loops: CDR1 LNHNV, CDR2 YYDKDF (reference sequence). The CDR3 contains 14 residues. Here the CDR3 reads CATSSTRLNEKLFF. CDR3 DNA sequence: TGTGCCACCAGCAGTACCAGGCTTAATGAAAAACTGTTTTTT.

The V gene is TRBV5-6, the J gene TRBJ2-7; no reliable D call. Germline CDR1 is SGHDT and CDR2 is YYEEEE. With 1 base removed from V and 4 bases from J, the gap between germline ends came to 6 bases. The CDR3 has 12 amino acids. The chain's CDR3 is CASSLIEYEQYF. In nucleotides, the CDR3 is TGTGCCAGCAGCTTGATCGAATACGAGCAGTACTTC.

The chain is built from TRBV30 and TRBJ1-2; D is uncertain. Trimming took 0 bases from V and 13 from J, leaving 15 bases between them. Germline V gene sequence: CDR1 GTSNPN, CDR2 SVGIG (reference sequence). This CDR3 comprises 12 residues. CDR3 residues: CAWSVGQAAPTF. In DNA, the CDR3 is TGTGCCTGGAGTGTAGGCCAAGCGGCTCCCACCTTC.

The chain has TRBV6-5 and TRBJ2-7; the D is unclear. CDR3 size: 15 residues. Germline V lookup: CDR1 MNHEY, CDR2 SVGAGI. Trimming removed 6 bases at V and 2 bases at J, with 17 bases between. The CDR3 sequence: CASSPDPTYTYEQYF. The CDR3 DNA sequence: TGTGCCAGCAGCCCGGACCCCACATACACCTACGAGCAGTACTTC.

This clone appeared once. The V and J genes are TRBV19 and TRBJ2-7; maybe TRBD1 (5 bases). V dropped 5 bases and J dropped 0 bases, with 14 bases sitting between them. Germline CDR1 LNHDA, CDR2 SQIVND (reference sequence). This CDR3 comprises 15 residues. The CDR3 is CASSPRRARSYEQYF. The CDR3 DNA sequence: TGTGCCAGTAGTCCCCGCAGGGCGCGCTCCTACGAGCAGTACTTC.

V is TRBV7-2 and J is TRBJ2-1; TRBD2 agrees at 16 bases. This CDR3 has 17 amino acids. V was pared by 5 bases and J by 6 bases, with 7 bases of the junction left unmatched. The germline gives CDR1 SGHTA, CDR2 FQGNSA. For the CDR3, the DNA is TGTGCCAGCAGCCTGGGGACTAGCGGGGGGGCCGCCAATGAGCAGTTCTTC. This codes for CASSLGTSGGAANEQFF.

This clone was recorded once. The rearrangement uses TRBV4-3 and TRBJ2-7, with D uncertain. CDR3 length equals 15 residues. V lost 1 base, J lost 0 bases, and 10 bases lay in between. CDR1 is LGHNA, CDR2 YSLEER, per germline. CDR3 coding DNA: TGCGCCAGCAGCCAAGCTCGAGGCCCCTCCTACGAGCAGTACTTC. Protein product: CASSQARGPSYEQYF.

The chain links TRBV6-1 to TRBJ1-2; D not resolved. Germline V CDR1 and CDR2: MNHNS, SASEGT. The V end was cut by 7 bases, the J end by 2 bases, with 14 bases between. The CDR3 totals 14 residues. CDR3 sequence (DNA): TGTGCCAGCACCCCAGGTGGGGTGAACTATGGCTACACCTTC. It encodes CASTPGGVNYGYTF.

The V gene is TRBV7-9, the J gene TRBJ1-5, with D uncertain. CDR3 length equals 17 residues. Germline V lookup: CDR1 SEHNR, CDR2 FQNEAQ (reference sequence). The V end was cut by 4 bases, the J end by 1 base, with 17 bases between. The CDR3 here is CASSSDPRVESNQPQHF. In DNA form, the CDR3 reads TGTGCCAGCAGCTCAGATCCGAGGGTGGAGAGCAATCAGCCCCAGCATTTT.

The chain is built from TRBV2 and TRBJ2-5, with TRBD1 matching over 11 bases. Trimming took 4 bases from V and 5 from J; bases not matched to a gene: 9. CDR1 is SNHLY and CDR2 is FYNNEI in the germline V gene. The CDR3 runs to 16 residues. The DNA for the CDR3 is TGTGCCAGCAGTGTAATGGGACAGGGGGGGAGGGAGACCCAGTACTTC. It yields the protein CASSVMGQGGRETQYF.

V gene TRBV5-1 combines with J gene TRBJ2-5; possibly TRBD1 for D (6 bases). The CDR3 runs 13 residues. With 2 bases removed from V and 3 bases from J, the gap between germline ends came to 8 bases. Germline V gives CDR1 SGHRS, CDR2 YFSETQ. DNA of the CDR3: TGCGCCAGCAGCTTCCCAGGGGAAGAGACCCAGTACTTC. It codes for CASSFPGEETQYF. Looking up the rest from reference TRBV5-1 and TRBJ2-5 gives the full variable domain: KAGVTQTPRYLIKTRGQQVTLSCSPISGHRSVSWYQQTPGQGLQFLFEYFSETQRNKGNFPGRFSGRQFSNSRSEMNVSTLELGDSALYLCASSFPGEETQYFGPGTRLLVL.

V and J are TRBV19 and TRBJ1-1; D is unclear. Per the germline V gene, CDR1 is LNHDA and CDR2 is SQIVND (reference sequence). V was cut by 5 bases and J by 5 bases, with 18 bases left in between. The CDR3 is made up of 15 amino acids. The CDR3 is CASSSSRYPLTEAFF. The CDR3 nucleotides are TGTGCCAGTAGTTCCAGTCGGTATCCCCTGACTGAAGCTTTCTTT. The entire variable domain, with the rest obtained from reference TRBV19 and TRBJ1-1, is as follows: DGGITQSPKYLFRKEGQNVTLSCEQNLNHDAMYWYRQDPGQGLRLIYYSQIVNDFQKGDIAEGYSVSREKKESFPLTVTSAQKNPTAFYLCASSSSRYPLTEAFFGQGTRLTVV.

The rearrangement uses TRBV28 and TRBJ1-1; weak D call: TRBD1 (5 bases). Germline-derived CDR1 and CDR2 are MDHEN and SYDVKM. The CDR3 loop spans 15 amino acids. V dropped 2 bases and J dropped 5 bases, with 15 bases sitting between them. The CDR3 DNA follows: TGTGCCAGCAGTTTAATAGGTTCCGGGGGAACTGAAGCTTTCTTT. It specifies CASSLIGSGGTEAFF.

Only a few counts were recorded for this clone. V is TRBV6-5 and J is TRBJ2-7, with D tentatively TRBD2 (6 bases). CDR1 and CDR2 from the germline V gene are MNHEY and SVGAGI. The V end was cut by 4 bases, the J end by 2 bases, with 12 bases between. The CDR3 covers 14 residues. The CDR3 reads CASSWRDSPYEQYF. The CDR3 nucleotides are TGTGCCAGCAGTTGGAGGGATTCTCCCTACGAGCAGTACTTC.

The chain joins TRBV11-3 to TRBJ2-1; 9 positions match TRBD2. The CDR3 length is 16 residues. Germline loops: CDR1 SGHNT, CDR2 YENEEA. V lost 5 bases, J lost 7 bases, and 12 bases stayed unmatched. The CDR3 DNA reads as TGTGCCAGCAGCCCCGGACGCGGGAGGGCCATAAATGAGCAGTTCTTC. Residues: CASSPGRGRAINEQFF. Using reference TRBV11-3 and TRBJ2-1 for the parts outside the CDR3, the full variable domain is EAGVVQSPRYKIIEKKQPVAFWCNPISGHNTLYWYLQNLGQGPELLIRYENEEAVDDSQLPKDRFSAERLKGVDSTLKIQPAELGDSAVYLCASSPGRGRAINEQFFGPGTRLTVL.